These 11 T cell receptor beta chains originate from one sample sequenced in a study of beta chain features in type 1 diabetes. Study results and limitations: Within each of all four CD4+ subsets, Type 1 diabetes patients had TCRB CDR3s that were moderately but significantly shorter.

These receptors have no identified antigens. Expressed TCRB transcripts were sequenced because the isolated RNA had all been reverse transcribed beforehand. The method was immunoSEQ multiplex PCR; TCRdb's version includes in-frame clones alone and lacks a portion of them. There are around 650,000 clones in the sample; over 10% occur only once, and 0.09% to 0.15% lies in the top ten. The sample consisted of naive CD4+ T cells from blood. The source is a man aged 25 to 40 with type 1 diabetes.

This chain connects TRBV10-2 to TRBJ2-5; either TRBD1 or TRBD2 may fit D (7 bases each). CDR3 length: 12 residues. Trimming took 7 bases from V and 5 from J, leaving 11 bases between them. The germline V gene has CDR1 WSHSY and CDR2 SAAADI. The CDR3 loop is CASTQGGETQYF. In nucleotides, the CDR3 is TGCGCCAGCACCCAGGGGGGGGAGACCCAGTACTTC.

This clone was counted between two and nine times. V is TRBV7-6 and J is TRBJ1-4; 7 bases align to TRBD1. CDR3 size: 14 residues. Germline CDR1 reads SGHVS; CDR2 reads FNYEAQ. V lost 5 bases, J lost 4 bases, and 4 bases stayed unmatched. The CDR3 sequence: CASSRTGNNEKLFF. CDR3 nucleotides: TGTGCCAGCAGCCGGACAGGAAATAATGAAAAACTGTTTTTT. Combining the CDR3 with reference TRBV7-6 and TRBJ1-4 gives the whole variable domain GAGVSQSPRYKVTKRGQDVALRCDPISGHVSLYWYRQALGQGPEFLTYFNYEAQQDKSGLPNDRFSAERPEGSISTLTIQRTEQRDSAMYRCASSRTGNNEKLFFGSGTQLSVL.

This chain connects TRBV4-3 to TRBJ2-1, with D possibly TRBD2 on 6 matching bases. Germline V gene data show CDR1 as LGHNA and CDR2 as YSLEER. V was trimmed by 3 bases and J by 9 bases, leaving 12 bases between them. The CDR3 extends over 13 amino acids. The CDR3 region is CASSHPSAGEQFF. CDR3 coding DNA: TGCGCCAGCAGCCACCCCTCAGCGGGTGAGCAGTTCTTC.

The gene calls are TRBV5-1 and TRBJ2-3; D gene ambiguous. The CDR3 has 14 residues. The V end was cut by 0 bases, the J end by 10 bases, with 15 bases between. Germline V gene lookup returns CDR1 SGHRS and CDR2 YFSETQ. Here the CDR3 DNA reads TGCGCCAGCAGCTTGGACTCGTCGGGTGTTGCGCAGTATTTT. It translates to CASSLDSSGVAQYF.

This clone has only a few counts. The rearrangement uses TRBV30 and TRBJ1-3; TRBD1 matches 8 bases. V shed 2 bases, J shed 0 bases, and the junction held 3 bases outside the gene matches. Germline V CDR1 and CDR2: GTSNPN, SVGIG (reference sequence). This CDR3 is 15 amino acids long. CDR3 in amino acids: CAWSFRGLSGNTIYF. As DNA, the CDR3 is TGTGCCTGGAGTTTCAGGGGGCTCTCTGGAAACACCATATATTTT.

This chain links TRBV13 with TRBJ2-7, with TRBD1 identical over 7 bases. Germline CDR1 PRHDT, CDR2 FYEKMQ (reference sequence). Losses at the gene ends were 2 bases for V and 6 bases for J; bases not matched to a gene: 10. The CDR3 consists of 15 residues. CDR3 residues: CASSLRGQGVSEQYF. CDR3 DNA sequence: TGTGCCAGCAGCTTACGAGGCCAGGGGGTAAGCGAGCAGTACTTC.

V gene TRBV5-1 combines with J gene TRBJ2-7; D is perhaps TRBD2 (6 bases). Between the trimmed V and J ends, which lost 4 bases and 5 bases, there was a span of 19 bases. Looked up from germline, CDR1 is SGHRS and CDR2 is YFSETQ. This CDR3 comprises 15 residues. The CDR3 region has the DNA TGCGCCAGCAGCCTACCGACGGGGGAGATAGACGAGCAGTACTTC. Translation: CASSLPTGEIDEQYF.

This clone was counted only a few times. The chain has TRBV7-9 and TRBJ1-4; D is uncertain. The ends were cut back, 7 bases at V and 7 bases at J, with 19 bases in the middle. Germline loops: CDR1 SEHNR, CDR2 FQNEAQ (reference sequence). The CDR3 runs to 15 residues. CDR3: CASTSDLGYGEKLFF. The CDR3 DNA is TGTGCCAGCACCTCCGATTTGGGATACGGTGAAAAACTGTTTTTT.

This clone has a handful of counts. The chain recombines TRBV28 with TRBJ2-6; D is unresolved. V was trimmed by 6 bases and J by 1 base, leaving 7 bases between them. Germline V gene lookup returns CDR1 MDHEN and CDR2 SYDVKM. The CDR3 is 14 residues long. This CDR3 is CASSSASGANVLTF. The CDR3 nucleotides are TGTGCCAGCAGCTCAGCTTCTGGGGCCAACGTCCTGACTTTC.

This clone was counted between two and nine times. CDR3 DNA: TGTGCCAGCAGCTTGGACATCGACCCTAGCACAGATACGCAGTATTTT. Residues: CASSLDIDPSTDTQYF. The V call is TRBV5-6, the J call TRBJ2-3; D is unresolved. The V end was cut by 0 bases, the J end by 0 bases, with 11 bases between. Germline V CDR1 and CDR2: SGHDT, YYEEEE. The CDR3 contains 16 residues.

As regards this clone: The sample contains more than one DNA sequence encoding this CDR3. The chain links TRBV7-9 to TRBJ2-5; 11 nucleotides match TRBD1. The germline V gene encodes CDR1 SEHNR and CDR2 FQNEAQ (reference sequence). The CDR3 runs 15 residues. After removal of 5 bases from V and 5 bases from J, the junction contained 7 bases not matched to a gene. Here the CDR3 DNA reads TGTGCCAGCAGCCCTGGACAGGGGGCTGGGGAGACCCAGTACTTC. Translated, it gives CASSPGQGAGETQYF.